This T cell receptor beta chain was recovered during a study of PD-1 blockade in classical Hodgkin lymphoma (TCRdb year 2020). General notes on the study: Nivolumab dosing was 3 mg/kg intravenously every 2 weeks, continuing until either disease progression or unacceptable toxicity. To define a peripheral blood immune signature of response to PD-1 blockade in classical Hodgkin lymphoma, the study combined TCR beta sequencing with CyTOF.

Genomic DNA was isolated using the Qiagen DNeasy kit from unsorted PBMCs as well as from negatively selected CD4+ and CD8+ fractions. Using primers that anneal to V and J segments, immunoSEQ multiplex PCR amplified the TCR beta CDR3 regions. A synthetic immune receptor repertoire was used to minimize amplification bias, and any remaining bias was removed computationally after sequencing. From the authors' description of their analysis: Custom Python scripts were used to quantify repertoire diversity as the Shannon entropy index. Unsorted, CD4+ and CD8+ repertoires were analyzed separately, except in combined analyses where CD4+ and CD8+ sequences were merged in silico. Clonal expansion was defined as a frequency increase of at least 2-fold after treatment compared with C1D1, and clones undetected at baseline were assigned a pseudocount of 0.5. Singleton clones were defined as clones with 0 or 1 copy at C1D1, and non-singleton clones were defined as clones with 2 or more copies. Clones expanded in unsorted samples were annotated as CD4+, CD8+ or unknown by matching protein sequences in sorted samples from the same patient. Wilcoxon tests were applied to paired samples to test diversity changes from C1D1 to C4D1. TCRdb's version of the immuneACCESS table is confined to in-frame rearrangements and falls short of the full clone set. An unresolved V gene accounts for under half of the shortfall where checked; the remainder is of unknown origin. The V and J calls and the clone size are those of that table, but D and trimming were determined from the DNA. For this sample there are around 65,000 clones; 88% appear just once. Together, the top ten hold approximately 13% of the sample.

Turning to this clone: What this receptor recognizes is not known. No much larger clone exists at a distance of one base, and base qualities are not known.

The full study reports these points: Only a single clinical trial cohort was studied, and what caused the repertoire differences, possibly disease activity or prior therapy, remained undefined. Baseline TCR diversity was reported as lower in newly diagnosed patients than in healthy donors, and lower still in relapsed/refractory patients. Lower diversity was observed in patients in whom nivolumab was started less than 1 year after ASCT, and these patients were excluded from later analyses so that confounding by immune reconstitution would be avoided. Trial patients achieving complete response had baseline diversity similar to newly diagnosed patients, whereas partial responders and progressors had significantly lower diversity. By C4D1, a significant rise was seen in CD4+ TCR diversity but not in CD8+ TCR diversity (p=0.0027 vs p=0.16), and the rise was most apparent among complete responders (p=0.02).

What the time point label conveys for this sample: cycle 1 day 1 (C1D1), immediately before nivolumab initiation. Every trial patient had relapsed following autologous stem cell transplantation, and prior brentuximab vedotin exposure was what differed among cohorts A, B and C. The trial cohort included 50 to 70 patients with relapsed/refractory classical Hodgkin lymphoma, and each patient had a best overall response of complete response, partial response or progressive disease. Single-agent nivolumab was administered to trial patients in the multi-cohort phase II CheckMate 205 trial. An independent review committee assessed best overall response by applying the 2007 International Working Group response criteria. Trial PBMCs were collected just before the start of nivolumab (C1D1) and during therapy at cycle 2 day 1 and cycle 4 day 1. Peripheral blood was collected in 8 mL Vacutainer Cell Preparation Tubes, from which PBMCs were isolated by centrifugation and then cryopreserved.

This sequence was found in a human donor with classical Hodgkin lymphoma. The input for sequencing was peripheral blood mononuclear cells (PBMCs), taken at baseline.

The sequenced DNA is TGCGCCAGCAGCCTTAACCCGGGACAGATTTCCCCAATGAACACTGAAGCTTTCTTT. This codes for CASSLNPGQISPMNTEAFF. The chain was built from TRBV4-1 and TRBJ1-1, with TRBD1 identical over 7 junction bases. The junction shows trimming of 4 bases on V and 0 bases on J, and the gene matches do not reach 17 bases of it. The germline V gene gives CDR1 as MGHRA and CDR2 as YSYEKL. The CDR3 has 19 amino acids, counting the end cysteine and phenylalanine. The sequence is cut down to CDR3 DNA, 57 bases in frame from base 1.